This paragraph covers one TCR beta chain sequence. Its target is not known. The data belong to a study of graft-versus-host responses after intestinal transplantation. Across the study: Transplantation in recipients was multivisceral, liver-intestinal, or isolated intestinal.

Profiled with immunoSEQ multiplex PCR; TCRdb holds only in-frame clones, not every one. The repertoire holds approximately 100,000 clones, with about 90% as singletons. Germline loops: CDR1 SGHAT, CDR2 FQNNGV. The CDR3 is 16 amino acids. Between the trimmed V and J ends, which lost 0 bases and 1 base, there was a span of 13 bases. General study results and limits: Early post-transplant HvG declines tracked with peak circulating GvH clone levels.

The chain employs TRBV11-2 and TRBJ2-7; D possibly corresponds to TRBD2 (6 bases). The source material was unstimulated CD4+ T cells sorted from spleen or lymph node cells, sampled before intestinal transplant. This receptor was taken from a human donor who received an intestinal transplant. CDR3 sequence: CASSLEGGFGSYEQYF. The CDR3 region has the DNA TGTGCCAGCAGCTTAGAAGGAGGGTTTGGGTCCTACGAGCAGTACTTC.